These T cell receptor beta chains were read from a single sample in a study of shared clonotypes between healthy human individuals. The method was immunoSEQ multiplex PCR; TCRdb's version includes in-frame clones alone and lacks a portion of them. The sample lists about 2 million clones, about 95% occurring once. Sample: naive CD8+ T cells sorted from blood. The receptors stem from a man between 18 and 35 years old in good health. The CDR3 runs from the conserved cysteine through the conserved F or W. A D gene is named only where the DNA matches it firmly. Rows give clone size only sometimes, using once, few, many, or a class for an expanded clone.

cdr3_aa | cdr3_nt | j_call | clone_size | d_call | v_call
CASSLWLSSTDTQYF | TGTGCCAGCAGCCTTTGGCTGTCTAGCACAGATACGCAGTATTTT | TRBJ2-3 | - | - | TRBV2
CASTLAGGEETQYF | TGTGCCAGCACCCTAGCGGGAGGGGAAGAGACCCAGTACTTC | TRBJ2-5 | - | TRBD2 | TRBV7-9
CASSLIGVDNEQFF | TGTGCCAGCAGCTTAATCGGGGTCGACAATGAGCAGTTCTTC | TRBJ2-1 | - | - | TRBV11-3
CASSVLAGQGGDEQYF | TGTGCCAGCAGCGTTCTGGCGGGACAGGGCGGCGACGAGCAGTACTTC | TRBJ2-7 | - | TRBD1 | TRBV9
CASSPLGTSGGPNTGELFF | TGCGCCAGCAGCCCCCTTGGGACTAGCGGGGGGCCGAACACCGGGGAGCTGTTTTTT | TRBJ2-2 | - | TRBD2 | TRBV4-1
CAIPLKRDGYTF | TGTGCCATCCCATTAAAGAGGGATGGCTACACCTTC | TRBJ1-2 | - | - | TRBV12-1
CAWTPDSSLNQPQHF | TGTGCCTGGACTCCTGACAGTTCACTCAATCAGCCCCAGCATTTT | TRBJ1-5 | - | - | TRBV30
CASSIDLHTEAFF | TGTGCCAGTAGTATTGACCTTCACACTGAAGCTTTCTTT | TRBJ1-1 | - | - | TRBV19
CASSDDPLGGTEAFF | TGTGCCAGCAGTGACGATCCCTTGGGGGGCACTGAAGCTTTCTTT | TRBJ1-1 | - | - | TRBV6-1
CASSLSPGEITLAEAFF | TGCGCCAGCAGCTTGAGTCCGGGAGAAATAACACTAGCTGAAGCTTTCTTT | TRBJ1-1 | - | - | TRBV5-1
CASSPHQKGAGDEQYF | TGCGCCAGCAGCCCACACCAGAAGGGAGCAGGTGACGAGCAGTACTTC | TRBJ2-7 | - | - | TRBV4-1
CASSAGGTSGRWTQYF | TGTGCCAGCAGTGCCGGGGGAACTAGCGGGAGATGGACCCAGTACTTC | TRBJ2-5 | - | TRBD2 | TRBV2
CASMNWENYEQYF | TGTGCCAGCATGAATTGGGAAAACTACGAGCAGTACTTC | TRBJ2-7 | - | - | TRBV2
CAEQGAGDTQYF | TGTGCAGAACAGGGGGCTGGAGATACGCAGTATTTT | TRBJ2-3 | - | TRBD1 | TRBV2
CASSEGQMQETQYF | TGTGCCAGCAGTGAAGGTCAGATGCAAGAGACCCAGTACTTC | TRBJ2-5 | - | - | TRBV2
CASSVEAGGYEQYF | TGTGCCAGCAGCGTAGAAGCGGGAGGGTACGAGCAGTACTTC | TRBJ2-7 | - | TRBD2 | TRBV9
CASSYSSGVDTIYF | TGTGCCAGCAGTTACTCGAGTGGGGTTGACACCATATATTTT | TRBJ1-3 | - | - | TRBV6-5
CASSQESPTEAFF | TGTGCCAGCAGCCAAGAATCTCCCACTGAAGCTTTCTTT | TRBJ1-1 | - | - | TRBV4-2
CASSSGQGALRDTEAFF | TGCGCCAGCAGCTCCGGACAGGGAGCACTTCGAGACACTGAAGCTTTCTTT | TRBJ1-1 | once | TRBD1 | TRBV5-1
CAWSVDVGNTIYF | TGTGCCTGGAGTGTGGACGTTGGAAACACCATATATTTT | TRBJ1-3 | - | - | TRBV30
CASSRDYPYEQYF | TGTGCCAGCAGCCGGGACTACCCCTACGAGCAGTACTTC | TRBJ2-7 | - | TRBD2 | TRBV5-6
CASSLQGGYEQYF | TGTGCCAGCAGTCTACAGGGGGGCTACGAGCAGTACTTC | TRBJ2-7 | - | TRBD1 | TRBV27
CSVEDGQGFGGYTF | TGCAGCGTTGAAGACGGACAGGGCTTTGGTGGCTACACCTTC | TRBJ1-2 | once | TRBD1 | TRBV29-1
CASSQGYSISGQPQHF | TGCGCCAGCAGCCAAGGGTACTCCATTTCGGGGCAGCCCCAGCATTTT | TRBJ1-5 | - | - | TRBV4-1
CASSTDNEQFF | TGCGCCAGCAGCACAGACAATGAGCAGTTCTTC | TRBJ2-1 | - | - | TRBV5-1
CASSSAREANTGELFF | TGTGCCAGCAGTTCTGCGAGGGAGGCGAACACCGGGGAGCTGTTTTTT | TRBJ2-2 | - | - | TRBV28
CASSYWRGAEETQYF | TGTGCCAGCAGTTACTGGCGAGGGGCGGAGGAGACCCAGTACTTC | TRBJ2-5 | - | - | TRBV6-5
CASSLETGELFF | TGTGCCAGCAGCCTCGAAACCGGGGAGCTGTTTTTT | TRBJ2-2 | - | - | TRBV9
CASSLAGDQAEYGYTF | TGCGCCAGCAGCTTGGCAGGGGACCAGGCGGAGTATGGCTACACCTTC | TRBJ1-2 | - | - | TRBV5-1
CASSFASGSWETQYF | TGTGCCAGCAGCTTCGCTAGCGGGAGTTGGGAGACCCAGTACTTC | TRBJ2-5 | - | TRBD2 | TRBV11-2
CASSQGGQSYEQYF | TGCGCCAGCAGCCAAGGTGGACAGAGCTACGAGCAGTACTTC | TRBJ2-7 | - | - | TRBV4-1
CSVEDREGYGYTF | TGCAGCGTTGAAGACAGGGAGGGCTATGGCTACACCTTC | TRBJ1-2 | - | - | TRBV29-1
CASSQVSSGSYEQYF | TGCGCCAGCAGCCAAGTGTCTAGCGGGAGCTACGAGCAGTACTTC | TRBJ2-7 | - | TRBD2 | TRBV4-1
CASTAGRGTNEKLFF | TGTGCCAGCACCGCAGGGAGGGGGACTAATGAAAAACTGTTTTTT | TRBJ1-4 | - | - | TRBV9
CASSQGEDTEAFF | TGCGCCAGCAGCCAAGGGGAGGACACTGAAGCTTTCTTT | TRBJ1-1 | - | - | TRBV4-3
CASSLLGARSYEQYF | TGTGCCAGCAGTTTACTCGGGGCCCGCTCCTACGAGCAGTACTTC | TRBJ2-7 | - | - | TRBV28
CASSPSTGEKGTEAFF | TGTGCCAGCAGTCCGTCGACAGGGGAGAAGGGCACTGAAGCTTTCTTT | TRBJ1-1 | - | TRBD1 | TRBV27
CASSLPGAYEQYF | TGTGCCAGCAGCTTACCGGGAGCCTACGAGCAGTACTTC | TRBJ2-7 | - | - | TRBV7-9
CATSLGVQETQYF | TGTGCCACCAGCCTGGGGGTGCAAGAGACCCAGTACTTC | TRBJ2-5 | once | - | TRBV15
CASFLSGGAPDTQYF | TGTGCCAGCTTTCTTAGCGGGGGGGCCCCAGATACGCAGTATTTT | TRBJ2-3 | - | TRBD2 | TRBV2
CASSQEGSVAQYF | TGCGCCAGCAGCCAAGAGGGCTCCGTGGCGCAGTATTTT | TRBJ2-3 | once | - | TRBV4-3
CASSLTGNTGELFF | TGTGCCAGCTCTCTGACGGGCAACACCGGGGAGCTGTTTTTT | TRBJ2-2 | - | - | TRBV27
CASRMGLAVNSYNEQFF | TGTGCCAGCAGGATGGGTTTAGCAGTGAACTCCTACAATGAGCAGTTCTTC | TRBJ2-1 | once | - | TRBV28
CASSSWLLREGAYEQYF | TGTGCCAGCAGCTCTTGGCTTCTGCGGGAGGGAGCCTACGAGCAGTACTTC | TRBJ2-7 | - | TRBD2 | TRBV5-6
CASSHGTSGPNYEQYF | TGTGCCAGCAGCCACGGGACTAGCGGGCCTAACTACGAGCAGTACTTC | TRBJ2-7 | - | TRBD2 | TRBV13
CASSPQGAGDTEAFF | TGTGCCAGCAGCCCCCAGGGGGCCGGGGACACTGAAGCTTTCTTT | TRBJ1-1 | - | TRBD1 | TRBV13
CASTNDGIVAGIEETQYF | TGTGCCAGCACCAACGACGGGATAGTAGCGGGGATAGAAGAGACCCAGTACTTC | TRBJ2-5 | - | TRBD2 | TRBV7-2
CASSVVSGAQETQYF | TGTGCCAGCAGCGTAGTTTCCGGGGCCCAAGAGACCCAGTACTTC | TRBJ2-5 | - | - | TRBV9
CASSLEKGGTDTQYF | TGTGCCAGCTCACTAGAAAAGGGAGGCACAGATACGCAGTATTTT | TRBJ2-3 | - | - | TRBV18
CASSIHSGDTYEQYF | TGTGCCAGCAGCATACATAGCGGGGATACCTACGAGCAGTACTTC | TRBJ2-7 | - | TRBD2 | TRBV11-2
CASSTSTEPDTQYF | TGTGCCAGCAGCACCTCGACAGAACCAGATACGCAGTATTTT | TRBJ2-3 | - | - | TRBV5-8
CASGIKPNSPLHF | TGTGCCAGCGGCATTAAGCCTAATTCACCCCTCCACTTT | TRBJ1-6 | - | - | TRBV21-1
CASGALRAGANVLTF | TGTGCCAGTGGGGCTTTGAGGGCTGGGGCCAACGTCCTGACTTTC | TRBJ2-6 | - | - | TRBV6-1
CASRHTAGQGRLSTEAFF | TGCGCCAGCAGGCACACGGCGGGACAGGGTCGGTTAAGCACTGAAGCTTTCTTT | TRBJ1-1 | - | TRBD1 | TRBV4-1
CASRQGRDNSPLHF | TGCGCCAGCAGGCAGGGGCGGGATAATTCACCCCTCCACTTT | TRBJ1-6 | - | - | TRBV4-3